This T cell receptor (beta chain) emerged from a study of T cells in Graves' hyperthyroidism and ophthalmopathy. About this clonotype: No antigen is known for it.

Regarding the study as a whole: Blood samples included most of the expanded thyroid clonotypes exceeding 0.001. Ophthalmopathy was told apart from stable hyperthyroidism by a 13 V-J model.

Those patients with uncontrolled infection, other autoimmune disease, pregnancy or lactation were excluded. Out of roughly 9.1 ml of fresh peripheral blood came the PBMCs. Amplification of TCR beta CDR3 regions used RNA as the template. The HTBI primer set served for first-round RT-PCR of the TCR CDR3. TCRdb recomputed calls from the multiplex PCR reads with MiXCR, one row per CDR3 protein. The repertoire has some 550,000 distinct CDR3 sequences, around 21% of them found once; the top ten carry around 27%. This receptor was obtained from a man aged 18 to 29 with Graves' hyperthyroidism. The sequencing sample was made of blood.

CDR3 in DNA: TGCGCCAGCACCCAGGACAGGGGGCTTGAGACCCAGTACTTC. This codes for CASTQDRGLETQYF. The chain combines TRBV5-1 with TRBJ2-5; 11 bases match TRBD1. With V trimmed by 6 bases and J by 5 bases, 6 bases remained unmatched. The CDR3 consists of 14 residues. Germline lookup yields CDR1 SGHRS and CDR2 YFSETQ.